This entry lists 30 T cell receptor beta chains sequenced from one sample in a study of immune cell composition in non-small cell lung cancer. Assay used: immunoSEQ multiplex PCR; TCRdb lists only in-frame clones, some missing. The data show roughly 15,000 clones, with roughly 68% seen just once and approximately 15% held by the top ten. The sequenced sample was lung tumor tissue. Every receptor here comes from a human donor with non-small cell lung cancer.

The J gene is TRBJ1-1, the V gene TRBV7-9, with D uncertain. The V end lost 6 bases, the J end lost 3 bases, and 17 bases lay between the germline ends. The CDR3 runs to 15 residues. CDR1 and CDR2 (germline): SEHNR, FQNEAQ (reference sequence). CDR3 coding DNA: TGTGCCAGCAGTTCCCCCCCGGAGGGTTACACTGAAGCTTTCTTT. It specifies CASSSPPEGYTEAFF.

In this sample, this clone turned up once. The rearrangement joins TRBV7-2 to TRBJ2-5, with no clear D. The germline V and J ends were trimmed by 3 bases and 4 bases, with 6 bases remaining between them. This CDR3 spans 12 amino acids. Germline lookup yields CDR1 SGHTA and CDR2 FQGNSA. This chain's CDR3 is CASSFNLETQYF. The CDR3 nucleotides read TGTGCCAGCAGCTTCAATTTAGAGACCCAGTACTTC.

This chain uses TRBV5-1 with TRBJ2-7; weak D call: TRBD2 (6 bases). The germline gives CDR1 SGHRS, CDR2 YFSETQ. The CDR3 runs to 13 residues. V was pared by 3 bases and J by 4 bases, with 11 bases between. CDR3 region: CASSSGDRYEQYF. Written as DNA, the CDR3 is TGCGCCAGCAGCTCGGGGGACCGTTACGAGCAGTACTTC.

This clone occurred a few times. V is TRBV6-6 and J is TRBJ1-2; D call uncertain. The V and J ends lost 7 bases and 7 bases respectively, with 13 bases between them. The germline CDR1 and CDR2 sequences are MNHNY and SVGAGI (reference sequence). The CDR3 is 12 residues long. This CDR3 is CASTDISVGYTF. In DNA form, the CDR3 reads TGTGCCAGCACCGATATCTCAGTTGGCTACACCTTC.

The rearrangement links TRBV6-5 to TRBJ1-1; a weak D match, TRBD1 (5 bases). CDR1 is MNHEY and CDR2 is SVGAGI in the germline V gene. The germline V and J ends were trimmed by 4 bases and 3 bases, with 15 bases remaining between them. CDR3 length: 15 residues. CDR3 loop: CASSSPDSGDTEAFF. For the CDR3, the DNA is TGTGCCAGCAGTTCTCCCGACAGCGGGGACACTGAAGCTTTCTTT.

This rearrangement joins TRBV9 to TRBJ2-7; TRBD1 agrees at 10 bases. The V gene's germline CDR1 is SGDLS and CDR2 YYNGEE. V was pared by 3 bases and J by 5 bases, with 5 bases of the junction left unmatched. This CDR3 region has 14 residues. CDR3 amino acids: CASSDGTGVDEQYF. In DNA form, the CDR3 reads TGTGCCAGCAGCGACGGGACAGGGGTTGACGAGCAGTACTTC.

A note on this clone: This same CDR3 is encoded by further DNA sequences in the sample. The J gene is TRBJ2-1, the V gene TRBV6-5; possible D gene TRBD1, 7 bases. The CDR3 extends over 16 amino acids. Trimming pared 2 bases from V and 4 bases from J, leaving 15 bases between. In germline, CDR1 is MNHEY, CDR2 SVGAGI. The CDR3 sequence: CASSYDYRGGYNEQFF. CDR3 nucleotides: TGTGCCAGCAGTTACGACTACAGGGGAGGTTACAATGAGCAGTTCTTC.

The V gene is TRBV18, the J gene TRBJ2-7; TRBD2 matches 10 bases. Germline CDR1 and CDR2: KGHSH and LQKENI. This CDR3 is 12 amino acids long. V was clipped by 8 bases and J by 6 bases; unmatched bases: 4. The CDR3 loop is CASGTSAFEQYF. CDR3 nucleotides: TGTGCCAGCGGGACTAGCGCTTTCGAGCAGTACTTC.

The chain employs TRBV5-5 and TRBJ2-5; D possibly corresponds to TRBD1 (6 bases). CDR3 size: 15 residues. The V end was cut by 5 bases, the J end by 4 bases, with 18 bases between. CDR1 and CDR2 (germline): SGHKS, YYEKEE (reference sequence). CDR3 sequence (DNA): TGTGCCAGCAGTTCCGTCAGGGGAAGGGGAGAGACCCAGTACTTC. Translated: CASSSVRGRGETQYF.

The DNA for the CDR3 is TGTGCCAGCAGCGCACACAGGGCCGGCGGCCAGCCCCAGCATTTT. Translation gives CASSAHRAGGQPQHF. The chain links TRBV7-2 to TRBJ1-5; possible D gene TRBD1, 6 bases. Germline loops: CDR1 SGHTA, CDR2 FQGNSA. This CDR3 contains 15 residues. V was shortened by 5 bases and J by 7 bases, with 18 bases between the two germline ends.

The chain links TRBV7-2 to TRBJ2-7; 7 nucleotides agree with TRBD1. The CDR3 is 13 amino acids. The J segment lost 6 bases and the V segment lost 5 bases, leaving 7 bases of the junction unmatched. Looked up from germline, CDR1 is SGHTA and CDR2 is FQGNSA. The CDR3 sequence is CASSSPGDSEQYF. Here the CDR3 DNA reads TGTGCCAGCAGCAGCCCCGGGGACAGCGAGCAGTACTTC.

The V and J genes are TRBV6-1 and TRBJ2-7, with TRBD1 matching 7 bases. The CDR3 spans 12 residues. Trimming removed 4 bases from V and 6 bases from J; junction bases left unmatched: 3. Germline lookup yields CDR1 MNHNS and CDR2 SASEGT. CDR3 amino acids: CASSGYRGEQYF. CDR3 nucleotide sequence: TGTGCCAGCAGTGGTTACAGGGGCGAGCAGTACTTC.

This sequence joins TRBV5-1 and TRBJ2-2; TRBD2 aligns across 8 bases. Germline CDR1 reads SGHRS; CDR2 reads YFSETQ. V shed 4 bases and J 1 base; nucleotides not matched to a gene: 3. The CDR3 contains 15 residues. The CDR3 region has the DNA TGCGCCAGCAGCCTCAGCGGGGGGAACACCGGGGAGCTGTTTTTT. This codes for CASSLSGGNTGELFF.

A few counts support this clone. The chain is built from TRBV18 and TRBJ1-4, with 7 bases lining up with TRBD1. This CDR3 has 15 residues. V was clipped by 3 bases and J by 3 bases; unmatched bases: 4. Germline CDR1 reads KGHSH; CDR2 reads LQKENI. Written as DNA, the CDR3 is TGTGCCAGCTCACCTTTCAGGGGGGCTAATGAAAAACTGTTTTTT. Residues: CASSPFRGANEKLFF.

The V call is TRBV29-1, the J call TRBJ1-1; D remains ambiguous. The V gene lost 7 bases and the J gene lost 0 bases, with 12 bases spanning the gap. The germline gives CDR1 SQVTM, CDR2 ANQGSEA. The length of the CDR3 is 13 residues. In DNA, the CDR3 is TGCAGCGCGCGATCGGGGTTGAACACTGAAGCTTTCTTT. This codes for CSARSGLNTEAFF.

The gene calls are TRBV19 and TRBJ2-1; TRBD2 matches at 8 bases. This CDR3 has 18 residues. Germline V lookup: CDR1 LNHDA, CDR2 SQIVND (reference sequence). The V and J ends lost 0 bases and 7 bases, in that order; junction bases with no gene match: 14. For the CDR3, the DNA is TGTGCCAGTAGTATAGATCCCCCCATGAGCGGGAGTAATAATGAGCAGTTCTTC. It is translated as CASSIDPPMSGSNNEQFF.

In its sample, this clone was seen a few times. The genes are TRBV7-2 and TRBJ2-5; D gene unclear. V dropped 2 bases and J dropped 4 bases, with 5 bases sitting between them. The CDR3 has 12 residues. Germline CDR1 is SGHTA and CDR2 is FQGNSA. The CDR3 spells CASSLRRETQYF. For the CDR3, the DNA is TGTGCCAGCAGCTTAAGGAGAGAGACCCAGTACTTC.

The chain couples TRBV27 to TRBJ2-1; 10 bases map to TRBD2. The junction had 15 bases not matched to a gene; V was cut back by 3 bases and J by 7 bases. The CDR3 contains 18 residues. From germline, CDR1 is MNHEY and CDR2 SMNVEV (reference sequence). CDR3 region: CASSFISLAGVSGNEQFF. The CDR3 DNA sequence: TGTGCCAGCAGTTTTATCTCGCTAGCGGGAGTGAGTGGAAATGAGCAGTTCTTC.

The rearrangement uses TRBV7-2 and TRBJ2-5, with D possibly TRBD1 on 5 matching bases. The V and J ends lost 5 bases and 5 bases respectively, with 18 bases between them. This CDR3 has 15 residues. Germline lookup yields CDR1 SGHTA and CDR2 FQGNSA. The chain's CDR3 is CASSNTGFVGETQYF. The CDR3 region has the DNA TGTGCCAGCAGCAACACAGGATTTGTAGGGGAGACCCAGTACTTC.

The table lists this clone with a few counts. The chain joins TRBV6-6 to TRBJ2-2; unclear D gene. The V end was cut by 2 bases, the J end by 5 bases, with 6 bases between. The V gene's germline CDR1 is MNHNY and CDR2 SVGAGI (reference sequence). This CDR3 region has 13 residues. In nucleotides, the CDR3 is TGTGCCAGCAGTTACGCTGCGACCGGGGAGCTGTTTTTT. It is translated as CASSYAATGELFF.

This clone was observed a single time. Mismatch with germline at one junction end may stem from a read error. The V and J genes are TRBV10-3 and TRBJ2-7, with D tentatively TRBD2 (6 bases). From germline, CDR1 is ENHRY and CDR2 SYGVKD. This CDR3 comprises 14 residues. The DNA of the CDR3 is TGTGCCATCGGTGACGGGGGTCCCTCCTACGAGCAGTACTTC. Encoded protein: CAIGDGGPSYEQYF.

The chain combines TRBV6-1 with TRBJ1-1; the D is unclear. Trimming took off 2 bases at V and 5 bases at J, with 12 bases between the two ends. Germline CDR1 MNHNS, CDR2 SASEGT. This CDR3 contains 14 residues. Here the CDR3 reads CASSEFWAGTEAFF. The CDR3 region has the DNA TGTGCCAGCAGTGAATTCTGGGCGGGGACTGAAGCTTTCTTT.

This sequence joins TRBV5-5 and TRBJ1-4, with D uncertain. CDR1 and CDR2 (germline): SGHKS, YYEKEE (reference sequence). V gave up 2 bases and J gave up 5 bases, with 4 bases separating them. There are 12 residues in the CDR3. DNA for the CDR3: TGTGCCAGCAGCTTCCTGAATGAAAAACTGTTTTTT. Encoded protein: CASSFLNEKLFF.

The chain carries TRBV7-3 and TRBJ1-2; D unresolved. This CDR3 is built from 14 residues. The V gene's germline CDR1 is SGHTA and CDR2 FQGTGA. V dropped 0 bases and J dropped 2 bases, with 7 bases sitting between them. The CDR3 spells CASSLTDTNYGYTF. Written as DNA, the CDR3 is TGTGCCAGCAGCTTAACTGACACCAACTATGGCTACACCTTC.

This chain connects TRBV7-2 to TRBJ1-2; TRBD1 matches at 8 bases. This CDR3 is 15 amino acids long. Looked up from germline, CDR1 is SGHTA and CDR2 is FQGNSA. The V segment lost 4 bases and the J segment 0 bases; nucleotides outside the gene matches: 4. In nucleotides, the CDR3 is TGTGCCAGCAGCTCGTCGACAGGGGCTAACTATGGCTACACCTTC. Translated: CASSSSTGANYGYTF. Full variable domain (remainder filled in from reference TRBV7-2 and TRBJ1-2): GAGVSQSPSNKVTEKGKDVELRCDPISGHTALYWYRQSLGQGLEFLIYFQGNSAPDKSGLPSDRFSAERTGGSVSTLTIQRTQQEDSAVYLCASSSSTGANYGYTFGSGTRLTVV.

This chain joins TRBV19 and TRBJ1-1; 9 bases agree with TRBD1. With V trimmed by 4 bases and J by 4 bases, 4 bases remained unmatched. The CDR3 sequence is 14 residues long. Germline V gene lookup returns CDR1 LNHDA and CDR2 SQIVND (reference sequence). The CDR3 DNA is TGTGCCAGTAGTAGTACAGGGGGCGGCACTGAAGCTTTCTTT. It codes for CASSSTGGGTEAFF.

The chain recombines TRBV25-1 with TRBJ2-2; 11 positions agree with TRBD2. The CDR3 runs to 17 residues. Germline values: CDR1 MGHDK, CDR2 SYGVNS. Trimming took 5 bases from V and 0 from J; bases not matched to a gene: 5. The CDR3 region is CASSILAGGPNTGELFF. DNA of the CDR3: TGTGCCAGCAGTATCCTAGCGGGGGGTCCGAACACCGGGGAGCTGTTTTTT.

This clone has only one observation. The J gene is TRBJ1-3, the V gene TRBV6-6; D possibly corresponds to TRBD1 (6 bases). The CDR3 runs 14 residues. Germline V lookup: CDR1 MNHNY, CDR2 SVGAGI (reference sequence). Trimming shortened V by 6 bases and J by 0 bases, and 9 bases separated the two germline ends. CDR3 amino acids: CASRDRFSGNTIYF. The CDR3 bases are TGTGCCAGCAGGGACAGATTCTCTGGAAACACCATATATTTT.

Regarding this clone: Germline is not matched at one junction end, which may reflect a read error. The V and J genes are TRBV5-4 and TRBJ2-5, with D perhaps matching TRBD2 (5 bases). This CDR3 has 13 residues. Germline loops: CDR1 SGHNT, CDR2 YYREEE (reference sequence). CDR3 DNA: TGTGCCAGCAGATTGGACTGGGAGGAGACCCAGTACTTC. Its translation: CASRLDWEETQYF. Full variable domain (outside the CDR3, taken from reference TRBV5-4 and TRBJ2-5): ETGVTQSPTHLIKTRGQQVTLRCSSQSGHNTVSWYQQALGQGPQFIFQYYREEENGRGNFPPRFSGLQFPNYSSELNVNALELDDSALYLCASRLDWEETQYFGPGTRLLVL.

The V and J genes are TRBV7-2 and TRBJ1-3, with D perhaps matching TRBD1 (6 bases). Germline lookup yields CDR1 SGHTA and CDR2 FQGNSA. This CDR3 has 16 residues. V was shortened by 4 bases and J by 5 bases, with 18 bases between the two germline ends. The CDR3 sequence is CASSSIDRRPRNTIYF. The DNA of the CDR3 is TGTGCCAGCAGCTCCATAGACAGGAGACCTAGAAACACCATATATTTT.